One TCR beta chain is described in this entry. The antigen is not known. The sample comes from a study of T-cell memory formation after mild COVID-19. Study-level results: Day 15 to 85 contractors were CD4/CD8 balanced; later expanders leaned CD4+. Among CD4+ contracting clones, most were CM and EM, and CD8+ ones EMRA. Some responding clones appeared in pre-infection memory, suggesting cross-reactive memory joined.

Germline CDR1 reads SGHRS; CDR2 reads YFSETQ. The length of the CDR3 is 15 residues. V shed 0 bases and J shed 5 bases, with 13 bases lying between them. TCRdb itself ran the 5' RACE reads through MiXCR, one entry per CDR3 protein. The sample includes 350,000 to 500,000 distinct CDR3 sequences, around 18% of them seen just once. The chain carries TRBV5-1 and TRBJ2-3; D might be TRBD2 (6 bases). This sequence originates from an adult woman who had mild COVID-19 (a few samples of this study predate the infection). Cell type and time point are not known. The sequenced sample consisted of PBMCs or a T cell subset sorted from them (not recorded which). The CDR3 sequence is CASSLAEGGVDTQYF. The CDR3 nucleotides read TGCGCCAGCAGCTTGGCCGAGGGAGGTGTAGATACGCAGTATTTT.